Below, 18 T cell receptor beta chains from the same sample are listed, as sequenced in a study of blood T cell repertoires in COVID-19. Profiled with immunoSEQ multiplex PCR; TCRdb holds only in-frame clones, not every one. The data hold roughly 380,000 clones, with 89% observed a single time. Sample: peripheral blood. The receptors here all came from a woman in her thirties or forties with COVID-19, enrolled during active disease.

The J gene is TRBJ2-3, the V gene TRBV18; TRBD1 aligns across 11 bases. V lost 6 bases, J lost 4 bases, and 12 bases stayed unmatched. This CDR3 is 17 amino acids long. Germline values: CDR1 KGHSH, CDR2 LQKENI. As DNA, the CDR3 is TGTGCCAGCTCGAACCGGGGACAGGGGGAAAATCCAGATACGCAGTATTTT. This codes for CASSNRGQGENPDTQYF. Variable domain in full (rest from reference TRBV18 and TRBJ2-3): NAGVMQNPRHLVRRRGQEARLRCSPMKGHSHVYWYRQLPEEGLKFMVYLQKENIIDESGMPKERFSAEFPKEGPSILRIQQVVRGDSAAYFCASSNRGQGENPDTQYFGPGTRLTVL.

V usage is TRBV7-2 and J usage is TRBJ1-2; D unresolved. CDR1 and CDR2 from the germline V gene are SGHTA and FQGNSA. CDR3 length: 14 residues. V shed 5 bases and J shed 6 bases, with 16 bases lying between them. The CDR3 region has the DNA TGTGCCAGCAGCCCAACATCGTACGGGGATGGCTACACCTTC. Protein product: CASSPTSYGDGYTF.

J is TRBJ1-5 and V is TRBV4-3; no definite D call. The CDR3 totals 13 residues. The V gene's germline CDR1 is LGHNA and CDR2 YSLEER. Trimming removed 3 bases at V and 7 bases at J, with 10 bases between. In DNA form, the CDR3 reads TGCGCCAGCAGCCAGGGCGAAGGACAGCCCCAGCATTTT. Translated, it gives CASSQGEGQPQHF.

CDR3 sequence (DNA): TGCGCCAGCAGCCAACCGGGACTACCATACGAGCAGTACTTC. Translating gives CASSQPGLPYEQYF. The V gene is TRBV4-1, the J gene TRBJ2-7; 7 bases are a match to TRBD2. Germline V CDR1 and CDR2: MGHRA, YSYEKL. This CDR3 comprises 14 residues. V shed 2 bases, J shed 4 bases, and the junction held 5 bases outside the gene matches.

Details on this clone: This CDR3 is also generated by other DNA sequences in the sample. The rearrangement links TRBV30 to TRBJ1-5; D is unresolved. Germline V gene data show CDR1 as GTSNPN and CDR2 as SVGIG (reference sequence). The V end lost 0 bases, the J end lost 0 bases, and 6 bases lay between the germline ends. CDR3 length: 14 residues. CDR3 DNA: TGTGCCTGGAGTGTACGGGGTAGCAATCAGCCCCAGCATTTT. Its translation is CAWSVRGSNQPQHF.

In its sample, this clone was seen once. This chain connects TRBV28 to TRBJ1-6, with D possibly matching TRBD1 (6 bases). The CDR3 runs 13 residues. Per germline, CDR1 MDHEN and CDR2 SYDVKM. Deletions cut 11 bases from V and 3 bases from J, with 11 bases between. DNA of the CDR3: TGTGCCGCATACAGGGACTATAATTCACCCCTCCACTTT. Translation gives CAAYRDYNSPLHF.

CDR3: CASSPDRGSETQYF. CDR3 coding DNA: TGTGCCAGCAGCCCAGACAGGGGCTCGGAGACCCAGTACTTC. The chain uses TRBV5-6 and TRBJ2-5; 8 nucleotides line up with TRBD1. CDR3 length: 14 residues. The V gene's germline CDR1 is SGHDT and CDR2 YYEEEE. J gave up 5 bases and V 4 bases, and 7 bases lay outside the gene matches.

Only one count was recorded for this clone. The gene calls are TRBV15 and TRBJ1-4; 9 bases line up with TRBD1. Germline CDR1 is LNHNV and CDR2 is YYDKDF (reference sequence). V dropped 11 bases and J dropped 8; count of bases not matched to a gene: 6. The CDR3 spans 12 residues. This CDR3 is CAVGTGREKLFF. CDR3 DNA sequence: TGTGCCGTCGGGACAGGGAGAGAAAAACTGTTTTTT.

V gene TRBV3-1 (or the pseudogene TRBV3-2) combines with J gene TRBJ1-5; 7 bases fit TRBD1. The CDR3 spans 21 residues. In germline, CDR1 is LGHDT, CDR2 YNNKEL (reference sequence). Trimming cost V 0 bases and J 0 bases; bases outside gene matches: 17. CDR3 protein: CASSQEETRDSYFDSNQPQHF. The CDR3 DNA follows: TGTGCCAGCAGCCAAGAGGAGACACGGGACAGCTACTTCGATAGCAATCAGCCCCAGCATTTT.

This clone was picked up one time. This chain connects TRBV5-6 to TRBJ1-4, with a weak D call TRBD1 (5 bases). This CDR3 region has 17 residues. Germline V gene sequence: CDR1 SGHDT, CDR2 YYEEEE. Trimming shortened V by 0 bases and J by 4 bases, and 16 bases separated the two germline ends. CDR3: CASSLAGTGVINEKLFF. CDR3 bases: TGTGCCAGCAGCTTGGCGGGGACGGGAGTAATTAATGAAAAACTGTTTTTT. The whole variable domain, filled in from reference TRBV5-6 and TRBJ1-4, reads DAGVTQSPTHLIKTRGQQVTLRCSPKSGHDTVSWYQQALGQGPQFIFQYYEEEERQRGNFPDRFSGHQFPNYSSELNVNALLLGDSALYLCASSLAGTGVINEKLFFGSGTQLSVL.

The chain combines TRBV6-2 or TRBV6-3 with TRBJ2-7; 7 bases fit TRBD1. After removal of 0 bases from V and 7 bases from J, the junction contained 9 bases not matched to a gene. The CDR3 contains 15 residues. The germline V gene has CDR1 MNHEY and CDR2 SVGEGT. This chain's CDR3 is CASSYSPRQGGEQYF. CDR3 in DNA: TGTGCCAGCAGTTACTCCCCTCGACAGGGCGGAGAGCAGTACTTC.

The chain carries TRBV12-3 or TRBV12-4 and TRBJ1-5; tentatively, D is TRBD1 (5 bases). Trimming stripped 5 bases from V and 9 bases from J, with 11 bases between. CDR3 length equals 12 residues. CDR3 nucleotide sequence: TGTGCCAGCAGTCAAGGGGCCTCGCCCCAGCATTTT. Translated: CASSQGASPQHF.

This chain uses TRBV27 with TRBJ2-7, with 7 bases matching TRBD2. The junction had 14 bases not matched to a gene; V was cut back by 7 bases and J by 2 bases. Germline CDR1 is MNHEY and CDR2 is SMNVEV (reference sequence). There are 16 residues in the CDR3. The CDR3: CASTPVGEGIPYEQYF. For the CDR3, the DNA is TGTGCCAGCACCCCAGTCGGGGAGGGAATCCCCTACGAGCAGTACTTC.

The chain has TRBV19 and TRBJ1-5, with 7 bases identical to TRBD1. Germline V gives CDR1 LNHDA, CDR2 SQIVND (reference sequence). Losses at the gene ends were 5 bases for V and 1 base for J; bases not matched to a gene: 11. The CDR3 totals 17 residues. CDR3 DNA: TGTGCCAGTAGTTGGGGACAGAACGCAGTCAGCAATCAGCCCCAGCATTTT. It translates to CASSWGQNAVSNQPQHF.

V and J are TRBV29-1 and TRBJ2-2, with D possibly matching TRBD1 (5 bases). Between the trimmed V and J ends, which lost 5 bases and 3 bases, there was a span of 13 bases. This CDR3 comprises 14 residues. The germline gives CDR1 SQVTM, CDR2 ANQGSEA. In nucleotides, the CDR3 is TGCAGCGTTTCGAAAGGGGTCGACACCGGGGAGCTGTTTTTT. Residues: CSVSKGVDTGELFF.

The gene calls are TRBV2 and TRBJ1-6, with D maybe TRBD1 (6 bases). CDR1 and CDR2 from the germline V gene are SNHLY and FYNNEI. The CDR3 totals 12 residues. The V end was cut by 6 bases, the J end by 11 bases, with 11 bases between. The CDR3 region has the DNA TGTGCCAGCAGGGGAACAGGGACACCCCTCCACTTT. Translated, it gives CASRGTGTPLHF.

A few counts support this clone. The chain has TRBV29-1 and TRBJ2-3; D might be TRBD2 (6 bases). This CDR3 has 14 residues. The germline CDR1 and CDR2 sequences are SQVTM and ANQGSEA. The V end was cut by 5 bases, the J end by 4 bases, with 16 bases between. The CDR3 spells CSVLGGSGADTQYF. DNA for the CDR3: TGCAGCGTTCTCGGGGGAAGCGGCGCAGATACGCAGTATTTT.

The rearrangement joins TRBV5-5 to TRBJ1-1; possible D gene TRBD1, 5 bases. The CDR3 totals 12 residues. Germline V gene data show CDR1 as SGHKS and CDR2 as YYEKEE (reference sequence). Trimming took 0 bases from V and 11 from J, leaving 11 bases between them. CDR3 sequence: CASSLEQARAFF. CDR3 nucleotide sequence: TGTGCCAGCAGCTTGGAACAGGCGAGGGCTTTCTTT.